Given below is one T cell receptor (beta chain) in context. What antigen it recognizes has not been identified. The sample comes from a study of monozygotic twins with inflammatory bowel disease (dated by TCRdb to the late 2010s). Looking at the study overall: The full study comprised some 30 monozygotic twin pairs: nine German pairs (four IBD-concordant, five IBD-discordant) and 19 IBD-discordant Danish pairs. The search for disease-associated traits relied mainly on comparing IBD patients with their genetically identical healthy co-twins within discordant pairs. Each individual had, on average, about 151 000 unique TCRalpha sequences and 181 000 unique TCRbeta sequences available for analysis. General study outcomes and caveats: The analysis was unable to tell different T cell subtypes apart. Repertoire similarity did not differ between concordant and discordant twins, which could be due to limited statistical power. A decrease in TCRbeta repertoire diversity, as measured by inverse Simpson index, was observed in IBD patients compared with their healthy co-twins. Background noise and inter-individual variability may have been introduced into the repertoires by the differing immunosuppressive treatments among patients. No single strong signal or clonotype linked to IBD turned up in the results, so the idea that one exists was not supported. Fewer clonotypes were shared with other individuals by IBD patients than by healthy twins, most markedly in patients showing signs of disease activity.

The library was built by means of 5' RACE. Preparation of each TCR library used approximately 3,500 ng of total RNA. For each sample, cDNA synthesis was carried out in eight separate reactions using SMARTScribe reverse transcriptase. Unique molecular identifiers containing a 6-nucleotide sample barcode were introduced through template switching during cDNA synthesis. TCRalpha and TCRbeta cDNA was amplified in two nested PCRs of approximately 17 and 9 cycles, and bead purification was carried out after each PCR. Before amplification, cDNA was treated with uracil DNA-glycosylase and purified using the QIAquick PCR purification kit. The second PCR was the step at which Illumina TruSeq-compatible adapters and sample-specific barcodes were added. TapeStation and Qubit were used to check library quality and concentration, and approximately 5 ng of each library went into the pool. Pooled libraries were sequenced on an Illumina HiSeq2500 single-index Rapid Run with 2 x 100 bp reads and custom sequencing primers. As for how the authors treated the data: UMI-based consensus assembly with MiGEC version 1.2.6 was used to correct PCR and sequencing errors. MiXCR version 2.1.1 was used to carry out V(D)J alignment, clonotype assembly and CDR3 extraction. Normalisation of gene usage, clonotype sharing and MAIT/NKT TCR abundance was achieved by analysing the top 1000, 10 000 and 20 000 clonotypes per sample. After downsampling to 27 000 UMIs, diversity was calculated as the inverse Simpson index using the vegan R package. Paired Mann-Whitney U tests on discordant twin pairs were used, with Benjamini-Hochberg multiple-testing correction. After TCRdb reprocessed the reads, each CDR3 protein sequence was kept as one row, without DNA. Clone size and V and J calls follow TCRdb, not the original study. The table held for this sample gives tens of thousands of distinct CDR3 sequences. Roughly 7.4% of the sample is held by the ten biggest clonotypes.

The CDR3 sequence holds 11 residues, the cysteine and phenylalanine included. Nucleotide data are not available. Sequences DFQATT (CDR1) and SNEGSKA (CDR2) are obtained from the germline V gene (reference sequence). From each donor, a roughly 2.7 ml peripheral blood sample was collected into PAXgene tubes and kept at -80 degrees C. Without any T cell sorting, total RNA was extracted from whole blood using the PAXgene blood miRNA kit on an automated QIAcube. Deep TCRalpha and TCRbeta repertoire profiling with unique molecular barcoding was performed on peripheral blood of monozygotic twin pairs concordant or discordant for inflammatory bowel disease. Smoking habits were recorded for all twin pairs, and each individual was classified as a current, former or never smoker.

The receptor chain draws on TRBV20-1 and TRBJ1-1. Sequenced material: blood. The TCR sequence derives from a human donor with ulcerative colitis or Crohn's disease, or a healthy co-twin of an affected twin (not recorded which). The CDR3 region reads CSAMGNTEAFF.